This paragraph reports one TCR beta chain. Its antigen remains unidentified. TCRdb's copy holds only in-frame clones and misses some; the assay was immunoSEQ multiplex PCR. The sample shows about 870,000 clones, over 90% of them seen only once. The entry originates in a study of shared clonotypes between healthy human individuals. Across the whole study: The donor pool was made up of a couple of women and a few men aged 18 to 49.

Terminally differentiated effector memory CD45RA+ cells were excluded from the naive CD8 cells, which were CD45RO-negative and positively selected for CCR7. Donors were healthy HIV-negative adults without recently reported acute infections or vaccinations. Overall study results and limits: Only blood samples were collected, and tissue repertoires likely differ.

The junction had 10 bases not matched to a gene; V was cut back by 3 bases and J by 4 bases. CDR1 and CDR2 (germline): SQVTM, ANQGSEA. The CDR3 spans 15 residues. Material for sequencing was naive CD8+ T cells sorted from blood. The TCR sequence derives from a man in his thirties or forties in good health. The V gene is TRBV29-1, the J gene TRBJ2-3; 7 bases are a match to TRBD2. CDR3 sequence: CSVDLEGGPADTQYF. For the CDR3, the DNA is TGCAGCGTTGATCTAGAGGGAGGGCCGGCAGATACGCAGTATTTT.